This TCR beta chain was found in a study of neurological immune-mediated disorders. The study's findings and limits: Levels of TCR clonal expansion peaked in HTLV-1-associated myelopathy and reached their lowest in multiple sclerosis, under those of healthy controls.

One entry per CDR3 protein, called by TCRdb with MiXCR from the 5' RACE reads. The profile shows approximately 59,000 distinct CDR3 sequences, around 5.1% of them singletons. This clonotype was recorded many times. Its antigen is not identified. Germline-derived CDR1 and CDR2 are SGHRS and YFSETQ. The CDR3 extends over 19 amino acids. V was pared by 4 bases and J by 7 bases, with 30 bases between. V and J are TRBV5-1 and TRBJ2-1; the D gene is possibly TRBD2 (7 bases). This TCR was sampled from a human donor with multiple sclerosis. The donor label of this sample is uncertain. Sequenced input: PBMCs. The CDR3 loop reads CASSPTPKLGGGGGNEQFF. In DNA, the CDR3 is TGCGCCAGCAGCCCGACACCCAAGTTGGGGGGCGGGGGTGGGAATGAGCAGTTCTTC.